These 21 T cell receptor beta chains came from one sample sequenced in a study of blood T cells in healthy people across ages. A J-beta primer mix and a sample-barcoded 5' primer were used in a second PCR of about 7 to 12 cycles. In TCRdb, the 5' RACE reads were re-called with MiXCR into one record per CDR3 protein. The table records approximately 730,000 distinct CDR3 sequences, 40% to 65% of them present only once. The sequenced sample was blood. The origin of the receptors is an elderly man in good health.

The chain couples TRBV29-1 to TRBJ2-3; D is possibly TRBD1 or TRBD2 (6 bases each). The CDR3 has 13 amino acids. The V gene's germline CDR1 is SQVTM and CDR2 ANQGSEA. V shed 0 bases and J shed 3 bases, with 7 bases lying between them. CDR3 nucleotides: TGCAGCGTTGAAGAAGGGGGGACAGATACGCAGTATTTT. It specifies CSVEEGGTDTQYF.

The chain links TRBV14 to TRBJ1-1; the D is unclear. This CDR3 has 13 amino acids. Per germline, CDR1 SGHDN and CDR2 FVKESK. V lost 0 bases and J 9 bases, leaving 11 bases between the germline ends. The CDR3 bases are TGTGCCAGCAGCCAAGAGGATCGGGCTAAAGCTTTCTTT. Translating it yields CASSQEDRAKAFF.

Worth noting for this clonotype: One end of the junction is discordant with germline, which a read error may explain. The J gene is TRBJ2-7, the V gene TRBV7-2; D is possibly TRBD2 (6 bases). Germline V gene lookup returns CDR1 SGHTA and CDR2 FQGNSA. The CDR3 extends over 15 amino acids. CDR3 DNA sequence: TGTGCCAACAGCTTGGGGCGCGGGGCCACCTACGAGCAGTACTTC. The encoded protein is CANSLGRGATYEQYF.

With respect to this clonotype: This could be a read error, since a much larger clone is one nucleotide away. The chain employs TRBV9 and TRBJ2-1; maybe TRBD2 (5 bases). Judging by the DNA end, TRBJ2-7 fits better; the J call may be wrong. From germline, CDR1 is SGDLS and CDR2 YYNGEE. The CDR3 totals 16 residues. Written as DNA, the CDR3 is TGTGCCAGCAGCGTAGGAGGGCTAAGCTCCTACAATGAGCAGTACTTC. Translation gives CASSVGGLSSYNEQYF.

In this sample, this clonotype turned up a few times. The rearrangement joins TRBV20-1 to TRBJ2-1; 9 bases match TRBD2. CDR1 and CDR2 from the germline V gene are DFQATT and SNEGSKA (reference sequence). The V segment lost 5 bases and the J segment 2 bases; nucleotides outside the gene matches: 10. The CDR3 extends over 16 amino acids. CDR3 DNA sequence: TGCAGTGCTCGACCGGACAGCGGGAGGACCTACAATGAGCAGTTCTTC. Translated, it gives CSARPDSGRTYNEQFF.

The gene calls are TRBV7-9 and TRBJ1-4, with D possibly matching TRBD1 (5 bases). Germline V CDR1 and CDR2: SEHNR, FQNEAQ (reference sequence). This CDR3 is built from 19 residues. Trimming pared 1 base from V and 0 bases from J, leaving 18 bases between. CDR3 sequence: CASSLEGAADIATNEKLFF. Here the CDR3 DNA reads TGTGCCAGCAGCTTAGAAGGGGCGGCGGATATTGCAACTAATGAAAAACTGTTTTTT.

This chain uses TRBV14 with TRBJ2-1; no clear D. The CDR3 sequence is 13 residues long. Germline values: CDR1 SGHDN, CDR2 FVKESK. V lost 0 bases and J lost 12, with 12 bases in between. The CDR3 spells CASSQDRLGVQFF. CDR3 nucleotide sequence: TGTGCCAGCAGCCAAGATAGGTTAGGCGTGCAGTTCTTC.

With respect to this clonotype: This clone may be a read error of a much larger clone one base away. The gene calls are TRBV4-1 and TRBJ2-7, with D perhaps TRBD1 or TRBD2 (6 bases each). Trimming shortened V by 8 bases and J by 4 bases, and 24 bases separated the two germline ends. Germline V gives CDR1 MGHRA, CDR2 YSYEKL. The CDR3 loop spans 16 amino acids. The CDR3 spells CASGSSPGAPGYEQYF. CDR3 DNA: TGCGCCAGCGGCTCCAGCCCGGGGGCCCCAGGGTACGAGCAGTACTTC.

This chain uses TRBV28 with TRBJ1-1; D gene unclear. CDR3 length: 15 amino acids. Per the germline V gene, CDR1 is MDHEN and CDR2 is SYDVKM. Trimming removed 5 bases from V and 4 bases from J, with 17 bases in between. The CDR3 region has the DNA TGTGCCAGCAGTGCTAGGGTCCTCAGAGGCACTGAAGCTTTCTTT. The encoded protein is CASSARVLRGTEAFF.

The CDR3 DNA reads as TGTGCCATCAGGAGCGCCGAAGGATCAAGCTCCTACGAGCAGTACTTC. Its protein is CAIRSAEGSSSYEQYF. V is TRBV10-3 and J is TRBJ2-7; unclear D gene. Germline lookup yields CDR1 ENHRY and CDR2 SYGVKD. This CDR3 has 16 residues. V lost 6 bases and J 0 bases, leaving 18 bases between the germline ends.

This clonotype has at least ten counts. V usage is TRBV12-3 or TRBV12-4 and J usage is TRBJ1-1; the D is unclear. The V and J ends lost 2 bases and 1 base respectively, with 5 bases between them. The CDR3 has 13 amino acids. The CDR3 nucleotides read TGTGCCAGCAGTTTATCGGAGAACACTGAAGCTTTCTTT. The encoded protein is CASSLSENTEAFF.

The chain carries TRBV9 and TRBJ2-3; possibly TRBD2 for D (6 bases). The CDR3 contains 15 residues. CDR1 and CDR2 from the germline V gene are SGDLS and YYNGEE. Trimming removed 4 bases at V and 14 bases at J, with 26 bases between. CDR3 residues: CASSSGPGLVGYAYF. In nucleotides, the CDR3 is TGTGCCAGCAGCTCCGGACCGGGACTGGTGGGATACGCGTATTTT.

This chain joins TRBV25-1 and TRBJ2-1; D may be TRBD1 (6 bases). The germline gives CDR1 MGHDK, CDR2 SYGVNS. The CDR3 runs to 15 residues. The germline V and J ends were trimmed by 6 bases and 4 bases, with 16 bases remaining between them. The CDR3 DNA reads as TGTGCCAGCAGCAGCATCGGGACATTTTACAATGAGCAGTTCTTC. This codes for CASSSIGTFYNEQFF.

This clonotype was seen just once. J is TRBJ1-6 and V is TRBV5-1, with D perhaps matching TRBD1 (6 bases). V was pared by 5 bases and J by 7 bases, with 16 bases between. This CDR3 contains 15 residues. Germline assignment: CDR1 SGHRS and CDR2 YFSETQ. In DNA, the CDR3 is TGCGCCAGCAGACAGGGACCTAGTCGAAATTCACCCCTCCACTTT. Translation: CASRQGPSRNSPLHF.

This clonotype was seen only a few times. J is TRBJ1-2 and V is TRBV6-6, with 7 positions matching TRBD1. This CDR3 is 13 amino acids long. CDR1 MNHNY and CDR2 SVGAGI come from the germline V gene (reference sequence). Trimming removed 6 bases from V and 6 bases from J; junction bases left unmatched: 7. In nucleotides, the CDR3 is TGTGCCAGCAGCTACGGACAGGCTGATGGCTACACCTTC. Residues: CASSYGQADGYTF.

The V and J genes are TRBV5-1 and TRBJ2-5; the match to TRBD1 covers 11 bases. CDR3 size: 16 residues. Per the germline V gene, CDR1 is SGHRS and CDR2 is YFSETQ. Losses at the gene ends were 4 bases for V and 3 bases for J; bases not matched to a gene: 8. For the CDR3, the DNA is TGCGCCAGCAGCACCGGGACAGGGGGATTGGAAGAGACCCAGTACTTC. Encoded protein: CASSTGTGGLEETQYF.

This clonotype was detected ten times or more. The CDR3 sequence: CASSGRENTEAFF. Here the CDR3 DNA reads TGTGCCAGCTCTGGGAGGGAGAACACTGAAGCTTTCTTT. The V gene is TRBV18, the J gene TRBJ1-1, with D unresolved. Trimming shortened V by 6 bases and J by 1 base, and 9 bases separated the two germline ends. The CDR3 sequence is 13 residues long. CDR1 KGHSH and CDR2 LQKENI come from the germline V gene. The complete variable domain, with remaining parts taken from reference TRBV18 and TRBJ1-1, reads NAGVMQNPRHLVRRRGQEARLRCSPMKGHSHVYWYRQLPEEGLKFMVYLQKENIIDESGMPKERFSAEFPKEGPSILRIQQVVRGDSAAYFCASSGRENTEAFFGQGTRLTVV.

The chain is built from TRBV21-1 and TRBJ1-2. TRBV21-1 is assigned pseudogene status. The CDR3 totals 17 residues. As DNA, the CDR3 is TGTGCCAGCAGCGCTCAGAGGAGGAGGGGTTATGGCTATGGCTACACCTTC. Its translation: CASSAQRRRGYGYGYTF.

This chain uses TRBV20-1 with TRBJ1-1, with a weak D call TRBD1 (6 bases). The germline gives CDR1 DFQATT, CDR2 SNEGSKA (reference sequence). Trimming stripped 6 bases from V and 0 bases from J, with 14 bases between. CDR3 length equals 14 residues. CDR3 region: CSAREGTMNTEAFF. The CDR3 DNA is TGCAGTGCCCGAGAGGGGACAATGAACACTGAAGCTTTCTTT.

This clonotype was observed a few times. The chain couples TRBV29-1 to TRBJ1-2, with 8 positions matching TRBD1. The CDR3 sequence is 13 residues long. The ends lost 5 bases at V and 7 bases at J; junction bases unmatched: 9. Germline V gene data show CDR1 as SQVTM and CDR2 as ANQGSEA. The CDR3 here is CSVTTGGGGGYTF. The CDR3 DNA reads as TGCAGCGTTACAACAGGGGGAGGTGGTGGCTACACCTTC.

The V and J genes are TRBV5-1 and TRBJ1-2; 9 bases agree with TRBD1. J lost 8 bases, V lost 5 bases, and 10 bases had no gene match. Germline V lookup: CDR1 SGHRS, CDR2 YFSETQ. This CDR3 region has 14 residues. CDR3 sequence: CASRPGQGPGGYTF. Written as DNA, the CDR3 is TGCGCCAGCAGACCGGGACAGGGCCCGGGGGGCTACACCTTC.